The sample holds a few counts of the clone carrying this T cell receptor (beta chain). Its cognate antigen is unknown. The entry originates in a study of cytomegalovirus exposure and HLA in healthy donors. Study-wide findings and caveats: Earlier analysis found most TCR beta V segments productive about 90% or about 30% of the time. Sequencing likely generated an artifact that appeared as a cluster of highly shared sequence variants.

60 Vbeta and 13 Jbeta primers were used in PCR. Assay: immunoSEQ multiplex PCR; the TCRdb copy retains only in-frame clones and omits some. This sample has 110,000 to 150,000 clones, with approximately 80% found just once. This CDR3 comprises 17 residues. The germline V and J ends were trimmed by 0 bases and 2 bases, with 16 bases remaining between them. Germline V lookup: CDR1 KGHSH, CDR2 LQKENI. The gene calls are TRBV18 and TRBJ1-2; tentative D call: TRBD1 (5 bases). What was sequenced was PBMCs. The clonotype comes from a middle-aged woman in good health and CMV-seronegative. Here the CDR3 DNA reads TGTGCCAGCTCACCACCGTCTAAAGGAGGGGAAAACTATGGCTACACCTTC. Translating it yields CASSPPSKGGENYGYTF.